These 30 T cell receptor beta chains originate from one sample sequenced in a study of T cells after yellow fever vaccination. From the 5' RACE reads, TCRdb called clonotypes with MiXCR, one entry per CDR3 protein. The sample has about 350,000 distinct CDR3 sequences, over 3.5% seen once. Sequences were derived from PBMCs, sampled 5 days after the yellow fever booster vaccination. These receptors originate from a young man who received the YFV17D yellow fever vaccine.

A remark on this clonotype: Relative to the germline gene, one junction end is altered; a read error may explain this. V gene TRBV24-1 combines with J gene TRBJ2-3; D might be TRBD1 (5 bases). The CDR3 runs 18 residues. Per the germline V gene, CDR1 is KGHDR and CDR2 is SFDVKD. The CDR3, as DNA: TGTGCCACCAGTGATTCGGGCAGGGCGCGTTACGGCACAGATACGCAGAATTTT. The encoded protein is CATSDSGRARYGTDTQNF.

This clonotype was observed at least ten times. CDR3 region: CASSELASGNYEQYF. The CDR3 coding sequence is TGCGCCAGCAGTGAGTTGGCTAGCGGGAACTACGAGCAGTACTTC. The chain is built from TRBV10-2 and TRBJ2-7, with TRBD2 matching over 9 bases. The CDR3 is 15 residues long. Germline-derived CDR1 and CDR2 are WSHSY and SAAADI. The V segment lost 1 base and the J segment 3 bases; nucleotides outside the gene matches: 4.

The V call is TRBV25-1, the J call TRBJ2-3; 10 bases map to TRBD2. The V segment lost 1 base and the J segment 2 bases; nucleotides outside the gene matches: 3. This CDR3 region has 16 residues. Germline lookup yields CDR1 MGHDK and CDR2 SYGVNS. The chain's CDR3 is CASSEFLAGVTDTQYF. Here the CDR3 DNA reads TGTGCCAGCAGTGAATTCCTAGCGGGGGTCACAGATACGCAGTATTTT.

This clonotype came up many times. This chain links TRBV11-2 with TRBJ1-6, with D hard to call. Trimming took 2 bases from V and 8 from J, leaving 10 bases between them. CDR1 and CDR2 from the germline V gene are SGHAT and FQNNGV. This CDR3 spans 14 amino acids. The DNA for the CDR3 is TGTGCCAGCAGCTTACTGGATATGGATTCACCCCTCCACTTT. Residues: CASSLLDMDSPLHF.

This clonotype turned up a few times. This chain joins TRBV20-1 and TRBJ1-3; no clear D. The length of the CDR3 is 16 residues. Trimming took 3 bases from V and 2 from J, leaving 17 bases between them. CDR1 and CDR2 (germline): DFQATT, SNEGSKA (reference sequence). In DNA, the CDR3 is TGCAGTGCTAGTCCCCAATGGCAGGTTGCTGGAAACACCATATATTTT. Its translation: CSASPQWQVAGNTIYF.

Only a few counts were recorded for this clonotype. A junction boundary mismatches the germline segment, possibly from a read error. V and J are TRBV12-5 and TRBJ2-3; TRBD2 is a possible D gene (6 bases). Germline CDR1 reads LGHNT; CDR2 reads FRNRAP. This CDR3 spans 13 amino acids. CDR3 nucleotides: TGTGCTAGTGGTTTGGATCCTCTGAGATCGGGAGATTTT. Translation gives CASGLDPLRSGDF.

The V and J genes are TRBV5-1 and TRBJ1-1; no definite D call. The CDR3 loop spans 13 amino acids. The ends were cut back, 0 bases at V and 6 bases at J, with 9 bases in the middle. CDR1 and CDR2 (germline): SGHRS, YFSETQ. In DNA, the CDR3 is TGCGCCAGCAGCTTGGCATCCAGATCTGAAGCTTTCTTT. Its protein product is CASSLASRSEAFF.

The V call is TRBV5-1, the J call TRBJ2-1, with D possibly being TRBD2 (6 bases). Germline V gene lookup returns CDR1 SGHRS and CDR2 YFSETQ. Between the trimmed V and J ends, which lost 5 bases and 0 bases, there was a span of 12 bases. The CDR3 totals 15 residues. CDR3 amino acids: CASSIRGSSYNEQFF. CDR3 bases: TGCGCCAGCAGTATTCGGGGGAGCTCCTACAATGAGCAGTTCTTC.

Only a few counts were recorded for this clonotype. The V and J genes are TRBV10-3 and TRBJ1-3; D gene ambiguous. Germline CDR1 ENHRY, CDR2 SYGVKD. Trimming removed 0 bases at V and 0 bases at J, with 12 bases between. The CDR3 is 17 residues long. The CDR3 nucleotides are TGTGCCATCAGTGAGTCGATGGGCAGTGCCTCTGGAAACACCATATATTTT. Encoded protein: CAISESMGSASGNTIYF.

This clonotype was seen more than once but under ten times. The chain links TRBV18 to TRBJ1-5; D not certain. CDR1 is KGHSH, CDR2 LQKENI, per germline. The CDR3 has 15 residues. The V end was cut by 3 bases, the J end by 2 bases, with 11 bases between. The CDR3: CASSPIGSGNQPQHF. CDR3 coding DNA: TGTGCCAGCTCACCTATCGGGTCAGGCAATCAGCCCCAGCATTTT.

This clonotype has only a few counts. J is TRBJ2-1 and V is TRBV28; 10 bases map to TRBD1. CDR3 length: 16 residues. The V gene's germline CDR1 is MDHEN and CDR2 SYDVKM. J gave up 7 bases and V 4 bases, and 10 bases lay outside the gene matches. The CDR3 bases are TGTGCCAGCAGTTCCTGGACAGGGGGTTTCACGAATGAGCAGTTCTTC. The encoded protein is CASSSWTGGFTNEQFF.

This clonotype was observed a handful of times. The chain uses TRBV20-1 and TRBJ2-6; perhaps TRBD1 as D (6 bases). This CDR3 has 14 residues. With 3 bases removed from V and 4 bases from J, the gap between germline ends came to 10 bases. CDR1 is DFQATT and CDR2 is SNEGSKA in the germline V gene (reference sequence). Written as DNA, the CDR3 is TGCAGTGCTAGGTCAGGGGCCGGGGCCAACGTCCTGACTTTC. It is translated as CSARSGAGANVLTF.

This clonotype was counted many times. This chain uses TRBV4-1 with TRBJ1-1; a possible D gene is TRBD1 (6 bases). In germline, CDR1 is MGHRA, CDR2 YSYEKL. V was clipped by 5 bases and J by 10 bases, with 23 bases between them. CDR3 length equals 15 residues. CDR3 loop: CASSINRVGRPGAFF. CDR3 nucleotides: TGCGCCAGCAGCATAAACAGGGTCGGGAGACCTGGAGCTTTCTTT.

The chain's CDR3 is CATSDLPGTDAGEKLFF. DNA for the CDR3: TGTGCCACCAGTGATTTACCCGGGACAGATGCGGGCGAAAAACTGTTTTTT. V gene TRBV24-1 combines with J gene TRBJ1-4, with TRBD1 matching over 7 bases. This CDR3 is 17 amino acids long. V dropped 1 base and J dropped 8; count of bases not matched to a gene: 12. Germline CDR1 and CDR2: KGHDR and SFDVKD.

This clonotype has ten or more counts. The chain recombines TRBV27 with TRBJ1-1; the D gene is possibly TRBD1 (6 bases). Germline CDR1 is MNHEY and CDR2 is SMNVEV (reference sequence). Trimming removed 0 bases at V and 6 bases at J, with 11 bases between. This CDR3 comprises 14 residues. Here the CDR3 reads CASSLSGAGPEAFF. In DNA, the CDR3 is TGTGCCAGCAGTTTATCGGGGGCGGGACCTGAAGCTTTCTTT.

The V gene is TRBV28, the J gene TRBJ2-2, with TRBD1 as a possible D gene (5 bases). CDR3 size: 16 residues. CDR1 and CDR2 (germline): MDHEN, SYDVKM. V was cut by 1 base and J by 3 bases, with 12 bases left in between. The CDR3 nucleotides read TGTGCCAGCAGTTTATTCGCAGGGTCGGACACCGGGGAGCTGTTTTTT. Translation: CASSLFAGSDTGELFF.

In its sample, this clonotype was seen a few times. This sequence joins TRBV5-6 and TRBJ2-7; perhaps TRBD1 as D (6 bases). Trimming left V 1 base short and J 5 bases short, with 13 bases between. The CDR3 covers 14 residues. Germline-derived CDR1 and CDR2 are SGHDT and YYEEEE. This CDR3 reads CASSLRQGFDEQYV. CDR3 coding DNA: TGTGCCAGCAGCTTGAGGCAGGGGTTCGACGAGCAGTACGTC.

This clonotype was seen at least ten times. The CDR3 DNA reads as TGTGCCAGCAGCTTGAGCAGACAGAACACTGAAGCTTTCTTT. Translation gives CASSLSRQNTEAFF. The chain recombines TRBV5-5 with TRBJ1-1; D uncertain. The CDR3 spans 14 residues. With 1 base removed from V and 1 base from J, the gap between germline ends came to 8 bases. Germline CDR1 and CDR2: SGHKS and YYEKEE (reference sequence).

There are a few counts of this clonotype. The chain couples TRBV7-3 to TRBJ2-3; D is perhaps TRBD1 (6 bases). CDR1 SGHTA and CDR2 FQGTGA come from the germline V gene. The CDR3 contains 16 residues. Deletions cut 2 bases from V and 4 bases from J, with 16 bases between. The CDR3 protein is CASSLHSDREADTQYF. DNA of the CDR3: TGTGCCAGCAGCTTACACTCGGACAGAGAGGCAGATACGCAGTATTTT.

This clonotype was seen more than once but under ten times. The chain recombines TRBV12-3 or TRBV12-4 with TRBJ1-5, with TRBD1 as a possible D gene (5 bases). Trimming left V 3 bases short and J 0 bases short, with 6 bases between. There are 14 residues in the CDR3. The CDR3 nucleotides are TGTGCCAGCAGTTTCGGACATAGCAATCAGCCCCAGCATTTT. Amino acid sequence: CASSFGHSNQPQHF.

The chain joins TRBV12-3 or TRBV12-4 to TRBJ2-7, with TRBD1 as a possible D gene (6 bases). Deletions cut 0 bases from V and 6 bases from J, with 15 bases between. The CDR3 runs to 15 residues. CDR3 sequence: CASSLAGTFSGEQYF. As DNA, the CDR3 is TGTGCCAGCAGTTTAGCCGGGACATTCTCCGGCGAGCAGTACTTC.

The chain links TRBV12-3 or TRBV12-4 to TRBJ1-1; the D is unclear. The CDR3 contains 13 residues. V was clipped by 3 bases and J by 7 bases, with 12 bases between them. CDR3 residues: CASSFSVFGEAFF. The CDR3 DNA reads TGTGCCAGCAGTTTCAGCGTGTTTGGTGAAGCTTTCTTT.

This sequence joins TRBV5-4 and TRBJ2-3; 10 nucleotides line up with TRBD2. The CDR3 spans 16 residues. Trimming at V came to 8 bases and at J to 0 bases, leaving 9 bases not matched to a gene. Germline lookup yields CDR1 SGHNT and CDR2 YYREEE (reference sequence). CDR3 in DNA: TGTGCCAGTGGGACTAGCGCAGTGAGAAGCACAGATACGCAGTATTTT. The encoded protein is CASGTSAVRSTDTQYF.

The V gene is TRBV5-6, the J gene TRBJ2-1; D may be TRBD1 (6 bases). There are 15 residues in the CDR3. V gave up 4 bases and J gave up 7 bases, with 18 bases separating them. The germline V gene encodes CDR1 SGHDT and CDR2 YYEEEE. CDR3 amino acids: CASSLRVGALNEQFF. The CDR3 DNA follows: TGTGCCAGCAGCCTACGAGTGGGGGCGTTAAATGAGCAGTTCTTC.

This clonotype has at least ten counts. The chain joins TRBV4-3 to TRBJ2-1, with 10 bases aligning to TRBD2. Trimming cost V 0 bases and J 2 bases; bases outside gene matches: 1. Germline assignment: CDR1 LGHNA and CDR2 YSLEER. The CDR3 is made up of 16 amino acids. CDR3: CASSQDGTSAYNEQFF. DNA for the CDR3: TGCGCCAGCAGCCAAGATGGGACTAGCGCCTACAATGAGCAGTTCTTC.

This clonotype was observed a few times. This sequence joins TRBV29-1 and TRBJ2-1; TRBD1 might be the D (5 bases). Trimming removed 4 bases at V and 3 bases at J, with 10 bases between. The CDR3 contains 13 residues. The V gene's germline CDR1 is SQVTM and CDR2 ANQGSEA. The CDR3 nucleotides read TGCAGCGTTGTGGTGACAGACTACAATGAGCAGTTCTTC. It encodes CSVVVTDYNEQFF.

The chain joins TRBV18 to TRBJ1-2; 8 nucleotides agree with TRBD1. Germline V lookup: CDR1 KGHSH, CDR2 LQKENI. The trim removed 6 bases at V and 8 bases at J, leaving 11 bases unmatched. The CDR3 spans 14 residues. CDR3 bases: TGTGCCAGCTCCCAATCAGGGGGCTTGGAGGGCTACACCTTC. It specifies CASSQSGGLEGYTF. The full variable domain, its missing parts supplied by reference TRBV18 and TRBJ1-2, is NAGVMQNPRHLVRRRGQEARLRCSPMKGHSHVYWYRQLPEEGLKFMVYLQKENIIDESGMPKERFSAEFPKEGPSILRIQQVVRGDSAAYFCASSQSGGLEGYTFGSGTRLTVV.

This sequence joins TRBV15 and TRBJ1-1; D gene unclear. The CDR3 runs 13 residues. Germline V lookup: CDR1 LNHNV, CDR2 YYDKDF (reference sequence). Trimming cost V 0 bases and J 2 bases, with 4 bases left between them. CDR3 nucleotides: TGTGCCACCAGCAGAGAGGGAAACACTGAAGCTTTCTTT. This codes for CATSREGNTEAFF. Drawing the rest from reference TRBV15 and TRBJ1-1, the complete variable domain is DAMVIQNPRYQVTQFGKPVTLSCSQTLNHNVMYWYQQKSSQAPKLLFHYYDKDFNNEADTPDNFQSRRPNTSFCFLDIRSPGLGDTAMYLCATSREGNTEAFFGQGTRLTVV.

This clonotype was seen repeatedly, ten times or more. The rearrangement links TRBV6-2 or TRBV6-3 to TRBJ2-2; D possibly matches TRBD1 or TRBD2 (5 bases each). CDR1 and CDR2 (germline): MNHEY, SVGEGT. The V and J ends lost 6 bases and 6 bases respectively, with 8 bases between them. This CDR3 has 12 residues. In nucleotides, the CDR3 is TGTGCCAGCAGCCGGGACGCCGGGGAGCTGTTTTTT. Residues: CASSRDAGELFF.

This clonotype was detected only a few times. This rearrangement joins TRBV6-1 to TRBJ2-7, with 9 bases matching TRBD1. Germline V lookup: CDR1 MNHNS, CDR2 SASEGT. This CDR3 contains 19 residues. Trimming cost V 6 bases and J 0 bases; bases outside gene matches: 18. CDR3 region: CASRGTTSNRGLFSYEQYV. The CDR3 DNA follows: TGTGCCAGCAGGGGGACTACATCGAACAGGGGGCTGTTCTCCTACGAGCAGTACGTC.